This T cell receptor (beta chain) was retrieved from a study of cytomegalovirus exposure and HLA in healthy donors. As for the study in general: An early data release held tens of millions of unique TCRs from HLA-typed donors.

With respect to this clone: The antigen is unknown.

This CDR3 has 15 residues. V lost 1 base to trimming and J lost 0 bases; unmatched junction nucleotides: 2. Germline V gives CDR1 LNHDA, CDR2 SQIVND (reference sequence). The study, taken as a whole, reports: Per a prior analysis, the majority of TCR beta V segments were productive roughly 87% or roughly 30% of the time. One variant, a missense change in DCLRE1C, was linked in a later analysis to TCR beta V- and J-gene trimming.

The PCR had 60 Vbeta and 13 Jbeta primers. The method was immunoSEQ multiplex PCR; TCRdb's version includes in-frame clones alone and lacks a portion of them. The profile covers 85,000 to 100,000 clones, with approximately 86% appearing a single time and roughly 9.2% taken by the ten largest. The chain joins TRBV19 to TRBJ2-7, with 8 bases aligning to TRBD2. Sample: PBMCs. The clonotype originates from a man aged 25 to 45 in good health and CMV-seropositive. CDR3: CASSIVAGGSYEQYF. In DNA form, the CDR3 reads TGTGCCAGTAGTATAGTTGCGGGAGGCTCCTACGAGCAGTACTTC.